This T cell receptor (beta chain) was observed in a study of human T cells and chemical hapten exposure. The sample holds a few counts of this clonotype. Its antigen is unidentified. What the library attached to individual cDNA molecules were unique molecular identifiers. TCRdb reprocessed the RACE reads with MiXCR, giving one entry per CDR3 protein. The sample shows about 77,000 distinct CDR3 sequences, around 9.3% of them seen only once. Time point reported: healthy volunteer bleed at 6 weeks. The authors extracted total RNA from unfractionated whole blood. V trimming: 7 bases; J trimming: 1 base; junction bases outside the gene matches: 9. Germline CDR1 and CDR2: LGHNA and YSLEER. The CDR3 is made up of 15 amino acids. Study results and limitations: No shift was seen in TCRs above 1 in 1000 frequency with DPC sensitization.

The chain combines TRBV4-3 with TRBJ1-2; 7 nucleotides match TRBD1. The receptor's source is a female donor in good health. Some clones in this sample may be carry-over from other donors' samples. The source material was whole blood. The CDR3 sequence: CASTTGWVDNYGYTF. CDR3 DNA: TGCGCCAGCACGACAGGGTGGGTCGATAACTATGGCTACACCTTC.